The present T cell receptor beta chain was sequenced within a study of T cell responses to AZD1222 COVID-19 vaccine. Study in general: Pooled samples include second doses given at about 4 or 12 weeks. Study-level points and caveats: Possibly, clonal diversity was underestimated; donors were largely white British and included more females. Scientists sampled the repertoires only once the peak T cell response had passed.

Comment on this clone: The target antigen is unknown.

The repertoire was sequenced with immunoSEQ multiplex PCR; TCRdb's copy has only in-frame clones and lacks some. This sample has 140,000 to 150,000 clones, with 89% found just once. The sample here was peripheral blood, taken on day 0 of AZD1222 vaccination. The receptor was isolated from an adult in good health.

The chain's CDR3 is CASSYSSQSSYNEQFF. DNA for the CDR3: TGTGCCAGCAGTTACTCGAGTCAGAGCTCCTACAATGAGCAGTTCTTC. This chain links TRBV6-5 with TRBJ2-1; the D is unclear. The CDR3 spans 16 residues. The germline V and J ends were trimmed by 0 bases and 0 bases, with 9 bases remaining between them. The germline V gene encodes CDR1 MNHEY and CDR2 SVGAGI.